This T cell receptor (beta chain) was obtained from a study of vaccination and CD4 T cells after COVID-19. This clonotype was counted a few times. What it binds is not known. The Oncomine TCR Beta short-read assay was applied to DNA of cultured CD4+ T cells. One entry per CDR3 protein, called by TCRdb with MiXCR from the PCR reads. Of around 21,000 distinct CDR3 sequences in the sample, over 40% are singletons; the top ten hold around 2.3%. The treatment here: roughly 11-day PBMC culture with coronavirus spike peptide pools or control peptides (ViraFEST assay). The germline V and J ends were trimmed by 3 bases and 7 bases, with 12 bases remaining between them. Germline V lookup: CDR1 MNHNS, CDR2 SASEGT. There are 13 residues in the CDR3. Findings of the study overall: Data came from relatively few convalescent patients and lacked early post-infection timepoints.

Sequenced material: CD4+ T cells from blood, cultured in vitro, taken after SARS-CoV-2 vaccination. This TCR came from a human donor who had recovered from COVID-19. The chain carries TRBV6-1 and TRBJ1-2; D is perhaps TRBD1 (5 bases). CDR3 in amino acids: CASSDRDRGGYTF. For the CDR3, the DNA is TGTGCCAGCAGTGACAGGGATAGGGGTGGCTACACCTTC.